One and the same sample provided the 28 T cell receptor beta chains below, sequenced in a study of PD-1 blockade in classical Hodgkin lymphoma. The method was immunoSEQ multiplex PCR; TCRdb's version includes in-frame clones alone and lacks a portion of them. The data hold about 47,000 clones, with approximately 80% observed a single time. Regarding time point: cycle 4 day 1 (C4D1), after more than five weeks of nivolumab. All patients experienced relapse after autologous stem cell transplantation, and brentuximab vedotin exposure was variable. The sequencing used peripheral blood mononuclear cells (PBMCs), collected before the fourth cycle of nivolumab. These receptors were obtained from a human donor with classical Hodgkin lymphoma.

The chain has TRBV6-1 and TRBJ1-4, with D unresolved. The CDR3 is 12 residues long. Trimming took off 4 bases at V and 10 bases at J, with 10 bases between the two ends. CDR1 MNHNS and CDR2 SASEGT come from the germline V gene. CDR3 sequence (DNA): TGTGCCAGCAGTGGGCAGATTGGAAAACTGTTTTTT. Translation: CASSGQIGKLFF.

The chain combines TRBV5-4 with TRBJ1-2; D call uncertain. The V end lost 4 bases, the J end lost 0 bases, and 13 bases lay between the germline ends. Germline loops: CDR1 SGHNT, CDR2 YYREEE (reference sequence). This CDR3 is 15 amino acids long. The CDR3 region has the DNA TGTGCCAGCAGCCCCCGGAGGGAACCTAACTATGGCTACACCTTC. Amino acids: CASSPRREPNYGYTF.

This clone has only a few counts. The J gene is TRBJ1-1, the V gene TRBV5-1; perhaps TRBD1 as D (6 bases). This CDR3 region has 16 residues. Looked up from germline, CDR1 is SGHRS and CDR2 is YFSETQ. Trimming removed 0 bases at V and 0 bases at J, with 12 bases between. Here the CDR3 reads CASSLAVGALNTEAFF. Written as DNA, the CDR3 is TGCGCCAGCAGCTTGGCCGTGGGGGCTTTGAACACTGAAGCTTTCTTT.

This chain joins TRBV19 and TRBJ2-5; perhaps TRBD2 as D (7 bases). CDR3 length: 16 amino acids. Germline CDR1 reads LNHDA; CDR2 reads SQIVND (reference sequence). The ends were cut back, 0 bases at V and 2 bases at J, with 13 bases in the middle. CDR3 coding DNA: TGTGCCAGTAGTATAGATGGCAGGGGAGGGCAAGAGACCCAGTACTTC. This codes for CASSIDGRGGQETQYF.

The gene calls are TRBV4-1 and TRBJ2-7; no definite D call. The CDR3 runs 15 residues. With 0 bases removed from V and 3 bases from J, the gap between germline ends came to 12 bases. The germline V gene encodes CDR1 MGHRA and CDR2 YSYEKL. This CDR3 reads CASSQDIGVNYEQYF. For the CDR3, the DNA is TGCGCCAGCAGCCAAGATATAGGCGTTAACTACGAGCAGTACTTC.

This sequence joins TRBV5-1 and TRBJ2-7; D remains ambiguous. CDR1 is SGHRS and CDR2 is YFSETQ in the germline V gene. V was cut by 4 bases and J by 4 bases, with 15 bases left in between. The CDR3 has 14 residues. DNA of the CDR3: TGCGCCAGCAGCCTAGGAACCTCCGGGTACGAGCAGTACTTC. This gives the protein CASSLGTSGYEQYF.

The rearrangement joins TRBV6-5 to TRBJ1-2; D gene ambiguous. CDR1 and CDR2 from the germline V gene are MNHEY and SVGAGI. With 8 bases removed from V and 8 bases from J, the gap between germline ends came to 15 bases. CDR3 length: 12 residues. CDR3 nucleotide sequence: TGTGCCAGCTATTTACTGGGAAAAGGCTACACCTTC. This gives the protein CASYLLGKGYTF.

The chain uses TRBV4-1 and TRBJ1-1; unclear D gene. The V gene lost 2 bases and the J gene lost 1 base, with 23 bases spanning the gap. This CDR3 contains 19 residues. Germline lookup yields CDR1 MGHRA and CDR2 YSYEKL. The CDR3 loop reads CASSQLPGVSQKTNTEAFF. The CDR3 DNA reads TGCGCCAGCAGCCAACTCCCTGGAGTGTCTCAAAAAACGAACACTGAAGCTTTCTTT.

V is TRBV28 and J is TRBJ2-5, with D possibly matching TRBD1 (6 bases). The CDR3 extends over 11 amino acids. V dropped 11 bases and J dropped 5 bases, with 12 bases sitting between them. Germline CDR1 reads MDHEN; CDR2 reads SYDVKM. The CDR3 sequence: CAGRGSETQYF. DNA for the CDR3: TGTGCCGGAAGGGGGTCCGAGACCCAGTACTTC.

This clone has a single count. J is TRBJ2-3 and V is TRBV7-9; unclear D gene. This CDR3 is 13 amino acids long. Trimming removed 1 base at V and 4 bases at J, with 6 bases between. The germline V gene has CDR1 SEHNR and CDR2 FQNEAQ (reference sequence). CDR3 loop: CASSLVGADTQYF. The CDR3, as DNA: TGTGCCAGCAGCTTAGTGGGCGCAGATACGCAGTATTTT.

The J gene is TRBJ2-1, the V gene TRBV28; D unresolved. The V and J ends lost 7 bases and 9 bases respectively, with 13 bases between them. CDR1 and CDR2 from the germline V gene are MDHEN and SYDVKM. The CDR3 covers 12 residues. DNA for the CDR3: TGTGCCAGCACCTCCTCAACCGGTGAGCAGTTCTTC. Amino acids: CASTSSTGEQFF. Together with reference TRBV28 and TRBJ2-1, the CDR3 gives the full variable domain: DVKVTQSSRYLVKRTGEKVFLECVQDMDHENMFWYRQDPGLGLRLIYFSYDVKMKEKGDIPEGYSVSREKKERFSLILESASTNQTSMYLCASTSSTGEQFFGPGTRLTVL.

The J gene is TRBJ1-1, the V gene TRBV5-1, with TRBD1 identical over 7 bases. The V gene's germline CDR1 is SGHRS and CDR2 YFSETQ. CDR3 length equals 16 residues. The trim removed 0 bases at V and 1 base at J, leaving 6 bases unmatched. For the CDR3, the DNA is TGCGCCAGCAGCTTGGTAGGGAGGACAGGGAACACTGAAGCTTTCTTT. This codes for CASSLVGRTGNTEAFF. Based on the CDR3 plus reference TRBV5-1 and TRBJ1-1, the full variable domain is KAGVTQTPRYLIKTRGQQVTLSCSPISGHRSVSWYQQTPGQGLQFLFEYFSETQRNKGNFPGRFSGRQFSNSRSEMNVSTLELGDSALYLCASSLVGRTGNTEAFFGQGTRLTVV.

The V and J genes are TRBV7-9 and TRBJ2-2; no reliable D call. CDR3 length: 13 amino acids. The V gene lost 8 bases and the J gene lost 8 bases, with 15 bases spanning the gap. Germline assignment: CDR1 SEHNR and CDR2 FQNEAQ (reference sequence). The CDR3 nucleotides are TGTGCCAGCGGAGTTGCGGTTGGGGGGGAGCTGTTTTTT. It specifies CASGVAVGGELFF. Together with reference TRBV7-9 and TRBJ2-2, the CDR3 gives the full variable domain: DTGVSQNPRHKITKRGQNVTFRCDPISEHNRLYWYRQTLGQGPEFLTYFQNEAQLEKSRLLSDRFSAERPKGSFSTLEIQRTEQGDSAMYLCASGVAVGGELFFGEGSRLTVL.

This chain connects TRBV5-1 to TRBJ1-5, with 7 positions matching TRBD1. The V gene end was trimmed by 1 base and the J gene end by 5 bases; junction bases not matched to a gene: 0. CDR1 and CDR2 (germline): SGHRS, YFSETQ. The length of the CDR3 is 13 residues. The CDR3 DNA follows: TGCGCCAGCAGCTTGCAGGGGGATCAGCCCCAGCATTTT. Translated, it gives CASSLQGDQPQHF.

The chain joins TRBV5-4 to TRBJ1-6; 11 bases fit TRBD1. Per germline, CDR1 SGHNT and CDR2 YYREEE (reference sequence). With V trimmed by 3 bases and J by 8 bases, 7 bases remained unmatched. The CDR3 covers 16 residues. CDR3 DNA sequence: TGTGCCAGCAGCTCATGGGACAGGGGGGATGATTCACCCCTCCACTTT. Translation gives CASSSWDRGDDSPLHF.

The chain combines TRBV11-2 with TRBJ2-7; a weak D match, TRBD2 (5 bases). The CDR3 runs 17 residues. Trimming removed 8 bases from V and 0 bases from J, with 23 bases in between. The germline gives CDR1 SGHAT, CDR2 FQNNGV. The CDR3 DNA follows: TGTGCCAGCTCTTTAATGAGTCTGTCGAGCGGCTCCTACGAGCAGTACTTC. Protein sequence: CASSLMSLSSGSYEQYF.

This CDR3 is CASSARRGSRNTEAFF. The DNA for the CDR3 is TGTGCCAGTAGTGCCCGCAGGGGCAGCAGGAACACTGAAGCTTTCTTT. This rearrangement joins TRBV19 to TRBJ1-1; tentatively, D is TRBD1 (6 bases). Between the trimmed V and J ends, which lost 5 bases and 1 base, there was a span of 17 bases. This CDR3 is built from 16 residues. Germline V gene lookup returns CDR1 LNHDA and CDR2 SQIVND (reference sequence).

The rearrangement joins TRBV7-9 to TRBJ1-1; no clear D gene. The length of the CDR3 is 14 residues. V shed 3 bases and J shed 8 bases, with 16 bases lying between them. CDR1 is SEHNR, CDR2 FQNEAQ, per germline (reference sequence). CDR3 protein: CASSLSSERAEAFF. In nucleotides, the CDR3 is TGTGCCAGCAGCTTGTCATCAGAGCGAGCCGAAGCTTTCTTT.

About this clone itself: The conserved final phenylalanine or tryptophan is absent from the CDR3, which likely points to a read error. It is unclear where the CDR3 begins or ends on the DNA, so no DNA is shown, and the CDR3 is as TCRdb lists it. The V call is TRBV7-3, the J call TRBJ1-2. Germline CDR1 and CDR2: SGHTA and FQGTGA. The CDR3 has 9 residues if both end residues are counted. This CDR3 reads CASSPQGAV.

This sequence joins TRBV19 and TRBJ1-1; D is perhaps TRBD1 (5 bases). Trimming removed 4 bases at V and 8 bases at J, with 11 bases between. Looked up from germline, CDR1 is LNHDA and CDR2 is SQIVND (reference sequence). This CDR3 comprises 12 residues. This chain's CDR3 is CASSSEGAEAFF. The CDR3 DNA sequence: TGTGCCAGTAGTAGTGAAGGGGCGGAAGCTTTCTTT.

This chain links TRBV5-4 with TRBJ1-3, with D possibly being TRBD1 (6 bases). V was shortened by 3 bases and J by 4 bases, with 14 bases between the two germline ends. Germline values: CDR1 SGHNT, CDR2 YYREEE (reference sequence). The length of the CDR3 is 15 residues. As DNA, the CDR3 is TGTGCCAGCAGCTCAGGACAGTCGGGGGGAAACACCATATATTTT. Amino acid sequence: CASSSGQSGGNTIYF.

CDR3 coding DNA: TGTGCCAGCAGCTTAGTTACAGCCTACGAGCAGTACTTC. This sequence encodes CASSLVTAYEQYF. The V call is TRBV7-8, the J call TRBJ2-7; no definite D call. Germline CDR1 is SGHVS and CDR2 is FQNEAQ. The CDR3 contains 13 residues. Trimming stripped 1 base from V and 2 bases from J, with 6 bases between.

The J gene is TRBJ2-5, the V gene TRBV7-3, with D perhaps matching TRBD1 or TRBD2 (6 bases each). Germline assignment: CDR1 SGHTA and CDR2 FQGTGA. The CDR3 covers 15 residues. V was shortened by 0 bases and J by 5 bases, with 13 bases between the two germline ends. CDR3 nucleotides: TGTGCCAGCAGCTTAACTGGGGGGCGAGGGGAGACCCAGTACTTC. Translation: CASSLTGGRGETQYF.

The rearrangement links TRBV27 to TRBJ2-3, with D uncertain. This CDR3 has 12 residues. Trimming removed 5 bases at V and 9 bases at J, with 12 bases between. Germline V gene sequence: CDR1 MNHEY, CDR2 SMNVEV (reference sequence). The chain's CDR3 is CASSPGPWTQYF. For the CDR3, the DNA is TGTGCCAGCAGTCCTGGGCCGTGGACGCAGTATTTT.

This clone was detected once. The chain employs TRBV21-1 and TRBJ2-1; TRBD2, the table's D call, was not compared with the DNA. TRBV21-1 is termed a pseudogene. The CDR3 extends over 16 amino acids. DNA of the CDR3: TGTGCCAGCAGCAAGCCGGAGCGGGGGGACTACAATGAGCAGTTCTTC. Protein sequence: CASSKPERGDYNEQFF.

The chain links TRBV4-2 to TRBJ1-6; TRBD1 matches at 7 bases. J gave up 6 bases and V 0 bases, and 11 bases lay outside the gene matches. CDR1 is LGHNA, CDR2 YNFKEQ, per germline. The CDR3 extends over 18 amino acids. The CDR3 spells CASSQESRWDSVNSPLHF. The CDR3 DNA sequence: TGTGCCAGCAGCCAAGAAAGTAGGTGGGACAGCGTTAATTCACCCCTCCACTTT.

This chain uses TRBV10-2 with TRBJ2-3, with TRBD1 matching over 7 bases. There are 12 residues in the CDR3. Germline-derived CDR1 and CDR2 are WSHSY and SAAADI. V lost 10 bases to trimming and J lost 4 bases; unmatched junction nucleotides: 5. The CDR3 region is CAIGQVADTQYF. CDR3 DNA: TGCGCCATCGGACAGGTGGCAGATACGCAGTATTTT.

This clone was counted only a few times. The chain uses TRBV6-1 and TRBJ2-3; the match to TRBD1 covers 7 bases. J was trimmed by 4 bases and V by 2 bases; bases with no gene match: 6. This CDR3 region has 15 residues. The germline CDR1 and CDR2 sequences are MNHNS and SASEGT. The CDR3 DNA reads TGTGCCAGCAGTGAATTGAGACAGGGTGCAGATACGCAGTATTTT. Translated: CASSELRQGADTQYF.